These 17 T cell receptor beta chains were all obtained from the same sample, sequenced in a study of PD-1 blockade in classical Hodgkin lymphoma. The method was immunoSEQ multiplex PCR; TCRdb's version includes in-frame clones alone and lacks a portion of them. The sample yields some 15,000 clones, 85% to 90% seen once. Documented time point: cycle 4 day 1 (C4D1), after 6 weeks of nivolumab. Relapses following autologous stem cell transplantation were seen in all patients, with brentuximab vedotin exposure varying. From thawed PBMCs, CD4+ T cells were purified using magnetic negative selection. The sample was CD4+ T cells from blood, taken before the fourth cycle of nivolumab. Receptor source: a human donor with classical Hodgkin lymphoma.

V gene TRBV11-3 combines with J gene TRBJ1-1; D gene uncertain. In germline, CDR1 is SGHNT, CDR2 YENEEA. V lost 1 base to trimming and J lost 7 bases, with 10 bases between them. The CDR3 loop spans 13 amino acids. DNA of the CDR3: TGTGCCAGCAGCTTAGGTCCGCCGGATGAAGCTTTCTTT. The encoded protein is CASSLGPPDEAFF.

The chain carries TRBV5-1 and TRBJ1-1; 8 positions match TRBD1. The CDR3 extends over 16 amino acids. Trimming at V came to 2 bases and at J to 4 bases, leaving 10 bases not matched to a gene. The germline V gene has CDR1 SGHRS and CDR2 YFSETQ. CDR3 loop: CASSLTPGQGGTEAFF. The CDR3 region has the DNA TGCGCCAGCAGCTTAACTCCTGGACAGGGCGGCACTGAAGCTTTCTTT. Looking up the rest from reference TRBV5-1 and TRBJ1-1 gives the full variable domain: KAGVTQTPRYLIKTRGQQVTLSCSPISGHRSVSWYQQTPGQGLQFLFEYFSETQRNKGNFPGRFSGRQFSNSRSEMNVSTLELGDSALYLCASSLTPGQGGTEAFFGQGTRLTVV.

The CDR3 DNA reads as TGTGCCAGTAATCGGAGGGGATCTGAAGCTTTCTTT. Residues: CASNRRGSEAFF. The chain has TRBV28 and TRBJ1-1; possibly TRBD1 for D (5 bases). The CDR3 totals 12 residues. Trimming took off 9 bases at V and 6 bases at J, with 14 bases between the two ends. Germline CDR1 MDHEN, CDR2 SYDVKM.

The chain carries TRBV18 and TRBJ2-6; tentatively, D is TRBD1 (6 bases). This CDR3 is built from 19 residues. Germline V gives CDR1 KGHSH, CDR2 LQKENI. Deletions cut 5 bases from V and 1 base from J, with 21 bases between. The CDR3 protein is CASSSLPTGSSSGANVLTF. DNA for the CDR3: TGTGCCAGCTCATCCTTACCGACAGGTTCTAGTTCTGGGGCCAACGTCCTGACTTTC.

The V gene is TRBV7-2, the J gene TRBJ1-2; the D gene is possibly TRBD1 (6 bases). Deletions cut 7 bases from V and 5 bases from J, with 11 bases between. Germline CDR1 and CDR2: SGHTA and FQGNSA. The CDR3 spans 12 residues. The CDR3 sequence: CASTIQGYGYTF. CDR3 DNA sequence: TGTGCCAGCACTATACAGGGTTATGGCTACACCTTC. The whole variable domain, filled in from reference TRBV7-2 and TRBJ1-2, reads GAGVSQSPSNKVTEKGKDVELRCDPISGHTALYWYRQSLGQGLEFLIYFQGNSAPDKSGLPSDRFSAERTGGSVSTLTIQRTQQEDSAVYLCASTIQGYGYTFGSGTRLTVV.

This chain connects TRBV7-2 to TRBJ2-7, with D unresolved. The V and J ends lost 5 bases and 0 bases respectively, with 5 bases between them. Germline V gene sequence: CDR1 SGHTA, CDR2 FQGNSA. The CDR3 runs 12 residues. CDR3 residues: CASSPSSYEQYF. The CDR3 nucleotides are TGTGCCAGCAGCCCGAGCTCCTACGAGCAGTACTTC. Supplemented by reference TRBV7-2 and TRBJ2-7, the full variable domain reads GAGVSQSPSNKVTEKGKDVELRCDPISGHTALYWYRQSLGQGLEFLIYFQGNSAPDKSGLPSDRFSAERTGGSVSTLTIQRTQQEDSAVYLCASSPSSYEQYFGPGTRLTVT.

The rearrangement links TRBV7-9 to TRBJ1-5, with a tentative D call TRBD1 (5 bases). V lost 5 bases and J 1 base, leaving 12 bases between the germline ends. CDR3 length: 15 amino acids. Germline lookup yields CDR1 SEHNR and CDR2 FQNEAQ (reference sequence). The CDR3 bases are TGTGCCAGCAGCCCGAGTGGGGCGAGCAATCAGCCCCAGCATTTT. Its protein is CASSPSGASNQPQHF. The variable domain in full, with the rest retrieved from reference TRBV7-9 and TRBJ1-5, is DTGVSQNPRHKITKRGQNVTFRCDPISEHNRLYWYRQTLGQGPEFLTYFQNEAQLEKSRLLSDRFSAERPKGSFSTLEIQRTEQGDSAMYLCASSPSGASNQPQHFGDGTRLSIL.

The chain employs TRBV6-5 and TRBJ2-5; 7 nucleotides line up with TRBD1. Trimming at V came to 6 bases and at J to 5 bases, leaving 12 bases not matched to a gene. From germline, CDR1 is MNHEY and CDR2 SVGAGI. The length of the CDR3 is 15 residues. The CDR3 sequence is CASSPTGTEGETQYF. In DNA form, the CDR3 reads TGTGCCAGCAGCCCTACCGGGACAGAAGGGGAGACCCAGTACTTC.

In its sample, this clone was seen a few times. The chain combines TRBV2 with TRBJ1-3, with a weak D call TRBD1 (6 bases). The CDR3 sequence is 16 residues long. Germline V gene lookup returns CDR1 SNHLY and CDR2 FYNNEI. Between the trimmed V and J ends, which lost 1 base and 2 bases, there was a span of 12 bases. Here the CDR3 reads CASSEEGVIAGNTIYF. The CDR3 coding sequence is TGTGCCAGCAGTGAAGAGGGGGTAATTGCTGGAAACACCATATATTTT.

V is TRBV2 and J is TRBJ2-5, with 8 nucleotides matching TRBD1. Germline V gene data show CDR1 as SNHLY and CDR2 as FYNNEI. Losses at the gene ends were 5 bases for V and 4 bases for J; bases not matched to a gene: 6. The CDR3 is 14 residues long. DNA of the CDR3: TGTGCCAGCAGTCCGGGACAGGTGGGAGAGACCCAGTACTTC. Its translation is CASSPGQVGETQYF.

The chain employs TRBV5-1 and TRBJ1-4; D perhaps matches TRBD1 (5 bases). The V end was cut by 2 bases, the J end by 7 bases, with 12 bases between. The CDR3 has 14 residues. Germline-derived CDR1 and CDR2 are SGHRS and YFSETQ. The DNA of the CDR3 is TGCGCCAGCAGCTTCGGGACCTTGGGTGAAAAACTGTTTTTT. It encodes CASSFGTLGEKLFF.

V and J are TRBV5-1 and TRBJ2-7; D not resolved. Per germline, CDR1 SGHRS and CDR2 YFSETQ. CDR3 length: 14 residues. V dropped 0 bases and J dropped 2 bases, with 9 bases sitting between them. CDR3 DNA sequence: TGCGCCAGCAGCTTGGACGGCAGAACCTACGAGCAGTACTTC. This translates into CASSLDGRTYEQYF.

The chain recombines TRBV2 with TRBJ2-2; maybe TRBD1 (5 bases). This CDR3 spans 15 amino acids. CDR1 is SNHLY, CDR2 FYNNEI, per germline. V was clipped by 5 bases and J by 4 bases, with 14 bases between them. This CDR3 is CASSPQTASTGELFF. DNA of the CDR3: TGTGCCAGCAGTCCCCAGACAGCTAGCACCGGGGAGCTGTTTTTT.

V is TRBV27 and J is TRBJ2-5, with D possibly being TRBD1 or TRBD2 (6 bases each). Germline V lookup: CDR1 MNHEY, CDR2 SMNVEV (reference sequence). The V and J ends lost 5 bases and 7 bases respectively, with 17 bases between them. This CDR3 contains 14 residues. The CDR3 DNA sequence: TGTGCCAGCAGTCATACAGGGACTCGGGCGACCCAGTACTTC. Its translation is CASSHTGTRATQYF.

This CDR3 is CASSLIWRENTGELFF. CDR3 bases: TGTGCCAGCAGCTTAATCTGGCGGGAGAACACCGGGGAGCTGTTTTTT. The chain uses TRBV7-3 and TRBJ2-2; D might be TRBD2 (6 bases). The CDR3 runs 16 residues. CDR1 and CDR2 (germline): SGHTA, FQGTGA. Deletions cut 1 base from V and 1 base from J, with 10 bases between.

This rearrangement joins TRBV28 to TRBJ1-2; 9 bases line up with TRBD1. From germline, CDR1 is MDHEN and CDR2 SYDVKM. Trimming took 3 bases from V and 6 from J; bases not matched to a gene: 2. CDR3 length equals 13 residues. CDR3 DNA sequence: TGTGCCAGCAGTTTGTGGACAGGGGATGGCTACACCTTC. Its protein is CASSLWTGDGYTF.

This sequence joins TRBV2 and TRBJ1-6; D is unclear. This CDR3 contains 15 residues. Trimming pared 2 bases from V and 7 bases from J, leaving 12 bases between. Germline V gene sequence: CDR1 SNHLY, CDR2 FYNNEI. For the CDR3, the DNA is TGTGCCAGCAGTGAACGGCCCAGAGGGAATTCACCCCTCCACTTT. Its protein is CASSERPRGNSPLHF.